This TCR beta chain was documented in a study of graft-versus-host responses after intestinal transplantation. The CDR3 has 14 residues. Germline V lookup: CDR1 SGHNT, CDR2 YENEEA. The trim removed 8 bases at V and 2 bases at J, leaving 3 bases unmatched. TCRdb keeps only in-frame clones here, not all; method: immunoSEQ multiplex PCR. Seen here are tens of thousands of clones, roughly 93% observed once, and the top ten hold more than 0.15%. Concerning this clone: What it binds is not known.

This sequence joins TRBV11-3 and TRBJ2-1; 10 bases map to TRBD2. The specimen was unstimulated CD4+ T cells sorted from spleen or lymph node cells, collected before transplant. The receptor comes from a human donor who was the organ donor for an intestinal transplant. The DNA of the CDR3 is TGTGCCAGCCAACTAGCGGGAACCTACAATGAGCAGTTCTTC. Its protein product is CASQLAGTYNEQFF.